These 30 T cell receptor beta chains were all obtained from the same sample, sequenced in a study of T cell repertoires in ileal Crohn's disease. The data were produced by immunoSEQ multiplex PCR, yet TCRdb's version contains in-frame clones alone and is incomplete. The sample includes 5,500 to 7,500 clones, roughly 88% of them seen just once. Input material: ileal tissue. Receptors were obtained from an adult with Crohn's disease.

In this sample, this clone turned up once. This rearrangement joins TRBV5-1 to TRBJ2-2; D is perhaps TRBD1 (5 bases). The CDR3 length is 14 residues. Germline V gene sequence: CDR1 SGHRS, CDR2 YFSETQ. Trimming stripped 0 bases from V and 4 bases from J, with 7 bases between. CDR3 region: CASSLGGSTGELFF. CDR3 sequence (DNA): TGCGCCAGCAGCTTGGGGGGCTCCACCGGGGAGCTGTTTTTT.

Details on this clone: The identical CDR3 is also encoded by other nucleotide sequences in the sample. V gene TRBV19 combines with J gene TRBJ2-5, with TRBD1 as a possible D gene (6 bases). The CDR3 loop spans 12 amino acids. Germline assignment: CDR1 LNHDA and CDR2 SQIVND (reference sequence). Trimming left V 5 bases short and J 6 bases short, with 10 bases between. The CDR3 DNA sequence: TGTGCCAGTAGTCCCCAGGGGAAGACCCAGTACTTC. It encodes CASSPQGKTQYF.

This clone came up a few times. This chain connects TRBV18 to TRBJ1-3; D remains unclear. Germline values: CDR1 KGHSH, CDR2 LQKENI. V was shortened by 0 bases and J by 7 bases, with 10 bases between the two germline ends. The CDR3 has 14 residues. The CDR3 nucleotides are TGTGCCAGCTCACCACCGTCGTCGTCCAACACCATATATTTT. Translated, it gives CASSPPSSSNTIYF. Full variable domain (rest looked up from reference TRBV18 and TRBJ1-3): NAGVMQNPRHLVRRRGQEARLRCSPMKGHSHVYWYRQLPEEGLKFMVYLQKENIIDESGMPKERFSAEFPKEGPSILRIQQVVRGDSAAYFCASSPPSSSNTIYFGEGSWLTVV.

J is TRBJ2-1 and V is TRBV5-6; weak D call: TRBD2 (6 bases). The CDR3 runs 11 residues. The ends were cut back, 6 bases at V and 10 bases at J, with 11 bases in the middle. Per germline, CDR1 SGHDT and CDR2 YYEEEE. CDR3 coding DNA: TGTGCCAGCACTAAAGGGAGGGAGCAGTTCTTC. It is translated as CASTKGREQFF.

V usage is TRBV5-1 and J usage is TRBJ1-4; D may be TRBD1 (6 bases). V was cut by 2 bases and J by 2 bases, with 10 bases left in between. Germline lookup yields CDR1 SGHRS and CDR2 YFSETQ. CDR3 length: 15 residues. The CDR3: CASSLQGSTNEKLFF. CDR3 coding DNA: TGCGCCAGCAGCTTACAGGGTTCGACTAATGAAAAACTGTTTTTT.

By its share, this clone is large. The chain combines TRBV6-1 with TRBJ2-7; the D gene is possibly TRBD2 (6 bases). The germline CDR1 and CDR2 sequences are MNHNS and SASEGT. The V gene lost 5 bases and the J gene lost 0 bases, with 11 bases spanning the gap. The CDR3 totals 14 residues. CDR3 in DNA: TGTGCCAGCAGTTGGGGGGACTCCTCCTACGAGCAGTACTTC. Its protein product is CASSWGDSSYEQYF.

This sequence joins TRBV7-8 and TRBJ2-5; 10 nucleotides agree with TRBD2. Germline CDR1 and CDR2: SGHVS and FQNEAQ. J gave up 4 bases and V 5 bases, and 13 bases lay outside the gene matches. The CDR3 has 17 residues. The CDR3 DNA sequence: TGTGCCAGCAGCCTGGGGATTCTAGCGGGAGTGATAGAGACCCAGTACTTC. It yields the protein CASSLGILAGVIETQYF.

This clone is a singleton in its sample. The rearrangement joins TRBV9 to TRBJ2-7; 7 bases map to TRBD1. The CDR3 loop spans 14 amino acids. CDR1 is SGDLS, CDR2 YYNGEE, per germline. J was trimmed by 0 bases and V by 3 bases; bases with no gene match: 3. Here the CDR3 DNA reads TGTGCCAGCAGCGAGGGGGACAGCTCCTACGAGCAGTACTTC. Residues: CASSEGDSSYEQYF. Full variable domain (outside the CDR3, taken from reference TRBV9 and TRBJ2-7): DSGVTQTPKHLITATGQRVTLRCSPRSGDLSVYWYQQSLDQGLQFLIQYYNGEERAKGNILERFSAQQFPDLHSELNLSSLELGDSALYFCASSEGDSSYEQYFGPGTRLTVT.

The chain employs TRBV7-9 and TRBJ2-1; D is uncertain. Germline V gene sequence: CDR1 SEHNR, CDR2 FQNEAQ (reference sequence). CDR3 size: 14 residues. V lost 0 bases to trimming and J lost 7 bases, with 10 bases between them. CDR3 DNA: TGTGCCAGCAGCTTAGCTAAGCTCGAGAATGAGCAGTTCTTC. Translated, it gives CASSLAKLENEQFF.

This chain links TRBV18 with TRBJ1-1; 7 bases are shared with TRBD1. Germline trimming cut 2 bases from V and 5 bases from J; bases unmatched to any gene: 8. Germline V CDR1 and CDR2: KGHSH, LQKENI. CDR3 length: 15 amino acids. The CDR3 DNA reads TGTGCCAGCTCACCATCTCAGGGGGACACTACTGAAGCTTTCTTT. Translated: CASSPSQGDTTEAFF.

In this sample, this clone turned up once. The V gene is TRBV2, the J gene TRBJ2-7; 12 nucleotides align to TRBD2. Trimming cost V 5 bases and J 4 bases; bases outside gene matches: 3. The CDR3 totals 14 residues. CDR1 is SNHLY and CDR2 is FYNNEI in the germline V gene. In DNA form, the CDR3 reads TGTGCCAGCAGTCGGACTAGCGGGGTGTACGAGCAGTACTTC. Protein: CASSRTSGVYEQYF.

V usage is TRBV6-4 and J usage is TRBJ2-3; TRBD2 aligns across 10 bases. The CDR3 extends over 15 amino acids. The trim removed 0 bases at V and 4 bases at J, leaving 1 base unmatched. Per germline, CDR1 MRHNA and CDR2 SNTAGT. The CDR3 sequence: CASSDSAGGPDTQYF. As DNA, the CDR3 is TGTGCCAGCAGTGACTCAGCGGGAGGGCCAGATACGCAGTATTTT.

The V and J genes are TRBV25-1 and TRBJ2-7; TRBD1 agrees at 10 bases. Unmatched junction bases numbered 10, after V lost 4 bases and J lost 4 bases. The CDR3 spans 16 residues. Germline loops: CDR1 MGHDK, CDR2 SYGVNS. The CDR3 nucleotides read TGTGCCAGCAGTGGGGACCCGGGACAGGGGAAATACGAGCAGTACTTC. Residues: CASSGDPGQGKYEQYF.

V gene TRBV6-5 combines with J gene TRBJ1-5; no firm D call. In germline, CDR1 is MNHEY, CDR2 SVGAGI. V was clipped by 6 bases and J by 7 bases, with 19 bases between them. CDR3 length equals 15 residues. The CDR3 nucleotides read TGTGCCAGCAGGGACGTTTACGGGAGTACACAGCCCCAGCATTTT. Amino acids: CASRDVYGSTQPQHF.

The chain joins TRBV7-2 to TRBJ2-1; D is unresolved. Germline-derived CDR1 and CDR2 are SGHTA and FQGNSA. The CDR3 has 15 residues. The V gene lost 1 base and the J gene lost 0 bases, with 7 bases spanning the gap. The CDR3 reads CASSLDFSSYNEQFF. The CDR3 DNA reads as TGTGCCAGCAGCTTAGACTTTAGCTCCTACAATGAGCAGTTCTTC.

The rearrangement joins TRBV6-1 to TRBJ2-2; 7 bases fit TRBD1. Unmatched junction bases numbered 6, after V lost 2 bases and J lost 6 bases. CDR1 and CDR2 (germline): MNHNS, SASEGT. The CDR3 loop spans 15 amino acids. The CDR3 DNA follows: TGTGCCAGCAGTGAACTCACAGGGGTTTCCGGGGAGCTGTTTTTT. Translating it yields CASSELTGVSGELFF.

The rearrangement uses TRBV5-4 and TRBJ2-3; D is possibly TRBD2 (5 bases). Germline V gene sequence: CDR1 SGHNT, CDR2 YYREEE (reference sequence). This CDR3 region has 15 residues. Trimming removed 1 base from V and 1 base from J, with 10 bases in between. The CDR3 is CASSLTSGRTDTQYF. The CDR3 DNA reads TGTGCCAGCAGCTTGACAAGCGGCCGCACAGATACGCAGTATTTT.

The rearrangement uses TRBV19 and TRBJ2-7; perhaps TRBD1 as D (5 bases). Deletions cut 7 bases from V and 3 bases from J, with 10 bases between. From germline, CDR1 is LNHDA and CDR2 SQIVND (reference sequence). This CDR3 comprises 12 residues. The CDR3 DNA reads TGTGCCAGTATCGGCAGGGACTACGAGCAGTACTTC. Residues: CASIGRDYEQYF.

The chain employs TRBV5-4 and TRBJ2-1; D is perhaps TRBD2 (5 bases). The ends were cut back, 1 base at V and 0 bases at J, with 8 bases in the middle. The V gene's germline CDR1 is SGHNT and CDR2 YYREEE (reference sequence). The CDR3 has 15 residues. DNA for the CDR3: TGTGCCAGCAGCTTGAGAGGGAGCTCCTACAATGAGCAGTTCTTC. It translates to CASSLRGSSYNEQFF.

V gene TRBV25-1 combines with J gene TRBJ2-1; 9 bases match TRBD1. The CDR3 runs 14 residues. Germline loops: CDR1 MGHDK, CDR2 SYGVNS. Germline trimming cut 2 bases from V and 8 bases from J; bases unmatched to any gene: 4. The CDR3 is CASSEKQGAYEQFF. CDR3 bases: TGTGCCAGCAGTGAAAAACAGGGGGCCTATGAGCAGTTCTTC.

V and J are TRBV10-2 and TRBJ2-7; unclear D gene. The V gene lost 3 bases and the J gene lost 5 bases, with 5 bases spanning the gap. This CDR3 comprises 11 residues. Germline assignment: CDR1 WSHSY and CDR2 SAAADI. CDR3 in DNA: TGCGCCAGCAGTGACCCTAACGAGCAGTACTTC. This encodes CASSDPNEQYF.

This chain connects TRBV10-3 to TRBJ1-6; possibly TRBD1 for D (6 bases). Trimming stripped 10 bases from V and 10 bases from J, with 17 bases between. CDR1 and CDR2 from the germline V gene are ENHRY and SYGVKD. The CDR3 has 13 amino acids. The CDR3 sequence is CATLQGGRSPLHF. As DNA, the CDR3 is TGTGCCACACTACAGGGTGGCCGGTCACCCCTCCACTTT.

This clone was counted only a few times. This chain links TRBV6-4 with TRBJ1-2, with a weak D call TRBD1 (5 bases). Per the germline V gene, CDR1 is MRHNA and CDR2 is SNTAGT. This CDR3 comprises 15 residues. V gave up 6 bases and J gave up 4 bases, with 18 bases separating them. CDR3 loop: CASSSNRWVAYGYTF. CDR3 DNA: TGTGCCAGCAGCTCTAACAGGTGGGTTGCCTATGGCTACACCTTC.

This chain joins TRBV25-1 and TRBJ1-1; 9 bases align to TRBD1. The length of the CDR3 is 13 residues. Per germline, CDR1 MGHDK and CDR2 SYGVNS. The trim removed 7 bases at V and 5 bases at J, leaving 5 bases unmatched. Here the CDR3 reads CASKGQGKTEAFF. The CDR3 nucleotides read TGTGCCAGCAAAGGACAGGGGAAGACTGAAGCTTTCTTT.

The V gene is TRBV19, the J gene TRBJ1-2; D ambiguous. Trimming shortened V by 5 bases and J by 2 bases, and 6 bases separated the two germline ends. CDR1 is LNHDA and CDR2 is SQIVND in the germline V gene (reference sequence). The CDR3 contains 12 residues. CDR3 residues: CASSGWNYGYTF. The DNA of the CDR3 is TGTGCCAGTAGTGGCTGGAACTATGGCTACACCTTC.

The V call is TRBV11-1, the J call TRBJ1-1; TRBD1 aligns across 8 bases. The CDR3 runs to 16 residues. Germline CDR1 reads SGHAT; CDR2 reads FQDESV (reference sequence). Losses at the gene ends were 5 bases for V and 0 bases for J; bases not matched to a gene: 8. CDR3 sequence reads: CASSAGQGSLNTEAFF. The CDR3, as DNA: TGTGCCAGCAGCGCTGGACAGGGCTCCCTGAACACTGAAGCTTTCTTT.

The chain joins TRBV20-1 to TRBJ1-1; no definite D call. In germline, CDR1 is DFQATT, CDR2 SNEGSKA (reference sequence). The V and J ends lost 6 bases and 3 bases respectively, with 8 bases between them. This CDR3 spans 11 amino acids. CDR3 amino acids: CSARGDTEAFF. The CDR3 nucleotides are TGCAGTGCCCGGGGTGACACTGAAGCTTTCTTT.

The chain employs TRBV27 and TRBJ2-1; 10 bases agree with TRBD2. V shed 6 bases, J shed 1 base, and the junction held 6 bases outside the gene matches. CDR3 length: 16 amino acids. The germline gives CDR1 MNHEY, CDR2 SMNVEV (reference sequence). The CDR3 DNA reads as TGTGCCAGCAGCACCTGGACTAGCGGTTCCTACAATGAGCAGTTCTTC. Protein: CASSTWTSGSYNEQFF.

This clone was observed a handful of times. The chain joins TRBV4-1 to TRBJ2-5; D possibly corresponds to TRBD2 (7 bases). V shed 0 bases and J shed 3 bases, with 17 bases lying between them. Germline V gives CDR1 MGHRA, CDR2 YSYEKL. The CDR3 consists of 17 residues. In DNA form, the CDR3 reads TGCGCCAGCAGCCAAGATCACGGAGGGAGGGGGAAAGAGACCCAGTACTTC. Its translation: CASSQDHGGRGKETQYF.

The V call is TRBV6-1, the J call TRBJ2-4; 11 nucleotides agree with TRBD1. The CDR3 runs to 19 residues. J lost 0 bases, V lost 2 bases, and 9 bases had no gene match. The V gene's germline CDR1 is MNHNS and CDR2 SASEGT. As DNA, the CDR3 is TGTGCCAGCAGTGAACGAGCGGGACAGGGGGGATTAGCCAAAAACATTCAGTACTTC. This codes for CASSERAGQGGLAKNIQYF.